Listed below are T cell receptor beta chains from one sample, sequenced in a study of cytomegalovirus exposure and HLA in healthy donors. Assay: immunoSEQ multiplex PCR; the TCRdb copy retains only in-frame clones and omits some. Here the sample spans 80,000 or so clones, around 70% being singletons. The material sequenced was PBMCs. Receptor source: a woman aged 40 to 55 in good health and CMV-seropositive. The CDR3 runs from the conserved cysteine through the conserved F or W. Each record gives: V gene, CDR3 protein.

>TRBV28
CASSLPRQGRPDEKLFF
>TRBV2
CASSEGASHYGYTF
>TRBV29-1
CSVQTFYEQYF
>TRBV30
CAWSVRGNQPQHF
>TRBV2
CASSEHSPEGAGANVLTF
>TRBV25-1
CASSGRGPGGATIYF
>TRBV5-5
CASSLNRVFGNTIYF
>TRBV10-1
CASSGTGEIFTDTQYF
>TRBV18
CASSPGSGNTIYF
>TRBV19
CASTQSGGGETQYF
>TRBV10-3
CAISGDGQKAFF
>TRBV6-5
CASSQGGTGANVLTF
>TRBV27
CASSLLGTGHEQYF
>TRBV7-9
CSSSHPWASGGNYGYTF
>TRBV5-8
CASSFFTRQETQYF
>TRBV6-6
CASSYSTGQASYEQYF
>TRBV7-2
CASSLGTGGTQPQHF
>TRBV5-1
CASSSQGNTEAFF
>TRBV4-3
CASRVGGASTEAFF
>TRBV29-1
CSVAPGAGEQYF
>TRBV7-2
CASSLVAGVEQYF
>TRBV6-5
CASGFKNSPWGYPF
>TRBV5-1
CASSPSQGSTRGYTF
>TRBV2
CATAETGSYEQYF
>TRBV5-6
CASSRTSGNTDTQYF
>TRBV4-1
CASSQEWDRYTEAFF
>TRBV9
CASSPTFTGEQYF
>TRBV27
CASSRDRGFGRDTEAFF
>TRBV7-2
CASSGGLSSDTQYF
>TRBV25-1
CASSDRGASNTGELFF
>TRBV21-1
CASSEPPNRGGSTEAFF
>TRBV7-8
CASSLASQGQGGYTF
>TRBV28
CASSELRTGLFPINEKLFF
>TRBV18
CASSPPTTNYEQYF
>TRBV5-4
CASSEDRGDVAFF
>TRBV4-2
CASSQDGTEYNEQFF
>TRBV30
CAWSPGAEAFF
>TRBV7-9
CASSQLQGSGNTIYF
>TRBV30
CAWSVSGGTEAFF
>TRBV30
CAWSVTGDQPQHF
>TRBV27
CASRAGQSYEQYF
>TRBV5-4
CASSSRGKMKYQETQYF
>TRBV5-1
CASSYRGPLGNEQFF
>TRBV15
CATSRGQGAGETQYF
>TRBV11-2
CASSLGLNNEQFF
>TRBV7-2
CASSMGQLNSPLHF
>TRBV5-1
CASSLAKRSGTDNTEAFF
>TRBV9
CASSVRLDYEQYF
>TRBV5-1
CASSSTTTNEKLFF
>TRBV30
CAWSTYHISGTSYGYTF
>TRBV7-3
CASSFDRRGAQYF
>TRBV21-1
CASGERLCYEQYF
>TRBV6-5
CASSSPIWGYTF
>TRBV27
CASSRLGGNSPLHF
>TRBV6-5
CASSYQSGSTDTQYF